The clone carrying this T cell receptor beta chain was recorded many times. As yet, its antigen is unknown. After constant-region reverse-primer amplification, full-length variable regions underwent semi-nested PCR with Nested Universal Primer A. A single record per CDR3 protein comes from TCRdb applying MiXCR to the 5' RACE reads. The sample has tens of thousands of distinct CDR3 sequences, 25% to 30% seen once. Study results and limitations: In terms of TCR gene usage, tumor memory CD4+ T cells clustered together with blood and lymph node memory CD4+ cells, as well as with lymph node naive CD4+ cells.

Germline loops: CDR1 DFQATT, CDR2 SNEGSKA (reference sequence). CDR3 length equals 12 residues. The V end lost 6 bases, the J end lost 4 bases, and 12 bases lay between the germline ends. This rearrangement joins TRBV20-1 to TRBJ2-5; D possibly corresponds to TRBD2 (7 bases). The sequencing sample was made of naive CD4+ T cells sorted from blood. Subset defined: naive CD4+ T cells, CD4+CD45RA+CD25-. This sequence originates from a female donor with breast cancer. CDR3 sequence (DNA): TGCAGTGCGAGGGGGGGAGGAGAGACCCAGTACTTC. This gives the protein CSARGGGETQYF.